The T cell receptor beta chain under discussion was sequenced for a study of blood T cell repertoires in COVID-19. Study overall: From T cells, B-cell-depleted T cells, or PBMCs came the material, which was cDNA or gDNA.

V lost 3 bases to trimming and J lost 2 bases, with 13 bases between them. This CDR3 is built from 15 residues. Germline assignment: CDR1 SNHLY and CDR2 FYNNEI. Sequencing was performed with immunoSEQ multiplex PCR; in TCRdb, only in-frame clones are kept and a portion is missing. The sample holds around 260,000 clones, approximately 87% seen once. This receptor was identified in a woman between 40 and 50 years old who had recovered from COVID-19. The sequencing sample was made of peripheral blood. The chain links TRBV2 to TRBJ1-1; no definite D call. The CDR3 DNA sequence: TGTGCCAGCAGTGAGGGCGTAGAAGCTAACACTGAAGCTTTCTTT. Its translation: CASSEGVEANTEAFF.